A selection of T cell receptor beta chains follows, all from one sample in a study of cytomegalovirus exposure and HLA in healthy donors. The protocol was immunoSEQ multiplex PCR, while the TCRdb copy is restricted to in-frame clones and leaves out a portion. The sample has over 150,000 clones, more than 80% seen once. Sample: PBMCs. Receptors were obtained from a woman in her thirties in good health and CMV-seropositive. Both conserved end residues are part of each CDR3. A D gene is named only where the DNA matches it firmly. Only some rows state a clone size, as once, few, many or a class for expanded clones.

TRBD2	TRBJ2-5	-	TRBV4-3	16	CASSQSWRGGRETQYF	TGCGCCAGCAGCCAATCGTGGCGGGGGGGCCGAGAGACCCAGTACTTC
TRBD1	TRBJ1-2	-	TRBV11-3	13	CASSYRGGYGYTF	TGTGCCAGCAGCTACAGGGGCGGCTATGGCTACACCTTC
TRBD2	TRBJ2-2	-	TRBV7-2	15	CASSFLGLSTGELFF	TGTGCCAGCAGCTTTTTGGGACTATCCACCGGGGAGCTGTTTTTT
TRBD1	TRBJ1-3	few	TRBV7-9	14	CASSLLQGANTIYF	TGTGCCAGCAGCTTACTACAGGGGGCCAACACCATATATTTT
TRBD2	TRBJ2-5	-	TRBV5-4	13	CASSYGLEETQYF	TGTGCCAGCAGCTACGGACTAGAAGAGACCCAGTACTTC
-	TRBJ2-5	-	TRBV7-2	14	CASSLGSPREVQYF	TGTGCCAGCAGCTTAGGTTCCCCCCGAGAGGTCCAGTACTTC
TRBD1	TRBJ2-5	-	TRBV27	14	CASRPNTGEETQYF	TGTGCCAGCCGACCAAATACAGGGGAGGAGACCCAGTACTTC
-	TRBJ2-1	few	TRBV10-3	12	CAIRDSPNEQFF	TGTGCCATCCGGGACTCTCCCAATGAGCAGTTCTTC
-	TRBJ2-7	-	TRBV28	12	CASRLTGGEQYF	TGTGCCAGCAGACTTACCGGGGGCGAGCAGTACTTC
TRBD2	TRBJ2-5	once	TRBV5-4	16	CASSASPSGGQETQYF	TGTGCCAGCAGCGCCTCGCCTAGCGGGGGCCAAGAGACCCAGTACTTC
-	TRBJ1-2	-	TRBV7-2	15	CASSLRGTTNYGYTF	TGTGCCAGCAGCTTACGGGGGACGACAAACTATGGCTACACCTTC
-	TRBJ1-1	-	TRBV30	15	CAWSSDSLMNTEAFF	TGTGCCTGGAGCTCGGACTCTCTCATGAACACTGAAGCTTTCTTT
-	TRBJ1-5	-	TRBV4-2	13	CASSQDRGQPQHF	TGTGCCAGCAGCCAAGATCGGGGTCAGCCCCAGCATTTT
-	TRBJ2-7	-	TRBV5-5	15	CASSPVGGFSYEQYF	TGTGCCAGCAGCCCCGTGGGGGGTTTCTCCTACGAGCAGTACTTC
-	TRBJ1-5	few	TRBV9	16	CASSTRDMRGNQPQHF	TGTGCCAGCAGCACACGAGACATGCGCGGCAATCAGCCCCAGCATTTT
TRBD1	TRBJ2-6	-	TRBV19	17	CASNDRGLTAGANVLTF	TGTGCCAGTAACGACAGGGGGCTGACCGCTGGGGCCAACGTCCTGACTTTC
-	TRBJ1-4	-	TRBV7-2	13	CASSLDTLRKLFF	TGTGCCAGCAGCCTGGACACCCTTCGAAAACTGTTTTTT
TRBD1	TRBJ2-3	few	TRBV7-2	14	CASSRGLFTDTQYF	TGTGCCAGCAGCAGGGGGCTCTTCACAGATACGCAGTATTTT
-	TRBJ1-6	-	TRBV2	14	CASSQGQSVSPLHF	TGTGCCAGCAGTCAAGGACAGTCAGTTTCACCCCTCCACTTT
TRBD1	TRBJ1-3	-	TRBV5-1	18	CASSFFAQQGANGNTIYF	TGCGCCAGCAGCTTTTTTGCACAACAGGGGGCGAACGGAAACACCATATATTTT
TRBD2	TRBJ2-3	-	TRBV13	15	CASSASGGAVDTQYF	TGTGCCAGCAGCGCTAGCGGGGGGGCAGTAGATACGCAGTATTTT
TRBD2	TRBJ2-2	-	TRBV4-3	15	CASSVAGNNAGELFF	TGCGCCAGCAGCGTAGCGGGGAATAACGCCGGGGAGCTGTTTTTT
-	TRBJ1-3	-	TRBV5-1	13	CASRRDSGNTIYF	TGCGCCAGCAGACGAGACTCTGGAAATACCATATATTTT
-	TRBJ1-4	-	TRBV6-6	14	CASSRQSTNEKLFF	TGTGCCAGCAGTAGACAGTCAACTAATGAAAAACTGTTTTTT
TRBD1	TRBJ2-5	-	TRBV4-1	15	CASSSWTGQVETQYF	TGCGCCAGCAGCTCCTGGACAGGCCAAGTGGAGACCCAGTACTTC
-	TRBJ2-7	-	TRBV7-6	14	CASSLGEESYEQYF	TGTGCCAGCAGCCTGGGAGAGGAATCCTACGAGCAGTACTTC
-	TRBJ2-7	-	TRBV28	14	CASSLNIRPGRQYF	TGTGCCAGCAGCTTAAATATTCGGCCCGGGAGGCAGTACTTC
TRBD1	TRBJ2-3	-	TRBV12-5	20	CASPVPPVIGGTGGGDTQYF	TGTGCTAGTCCCGTACCCCCCGTCATCGGGGGGACAGGGGGCGGAGATACGCAGTATTTT